This T cell receptor beta chain was sequenced during a study of blood T cells in healthy people across ages (dated by TCRdb to about 2015). Notes on the research overall: In model experiments, template switching captured roughly one uniquely barcoded TCR beta cDNA molecule for every two T cells. To track age-related changes in TCR beta repertoire diversity, the study relied on deep sequencing normalized with unique cDNA molecular identifiers. Four age groups were formed from the donors: young (average about 16 years), middle-aged (around 39), aged (over 55) and long-lived (around 80). Donors of different ages were randomly distributed across sequencing lanes to avoid experimental bias. Two additional independent replicas of 1 million unique cDNA reads from the same blood draw were analyzed for two donors (one aged 18 to 30 and one aged 80 or older). Overall results and qualifications from the work: The CMV infection status of donors was not known, potentially confounding age-related changes in expanded clonotypes. Compared with the aged group, the long-lived group had more naive CD4+ T cells, fewer expanded clones and increased TCR diversity, a pattern suggesting age selection. A strong correlation was found between observed TCR beta diversity and the percentage of naive T cells measured by flow cytometry. Conclusive comparison of naive and antigen-experienced compartments was prevented by the profiling of bulk unsorted PBMCs. As age increased, observed TCR beta diversity per million T cells dropped in a roughly linear way, and a significant reduction was already evident by age approximately 40. Total diversity estimates from one million sequenced T cells were considered lower bounds and underestimates.

The library was prepared using 5' RACE. Sequencing used an Illumina HiSeq 2500. The second PCR ran for roughly 7 to 11 cycles and used a J-beta primer mix along with a sample-barcoded 5' primer. Each TCR beta cDNA molecule received a unique molecular identifier from a template-switch 5' adaptor carrying 12 random nucleotides. Each sample yielded at least 2.5 million CDR3-containing paired-end reads. The Mint cDNA synthesis kit, primed by a TRBC-specific oligonucleotide, was used to synthesize first-strand cDNA from all RNA. After uracil-DNA glycosylase treatment, a first 18-cycle PCR used universal primers M1SS and BC2_uni_R on all cDNA. On the study's bioinformatics: Normalization of each sample was performed by random selection of 1 million high-quality reads, each carrying a distinct molecular identifier. Reads with shared molecular identifiers were discarded instead of being binned into consensus sequences. MiTCR, with a Q25 quality threshold and the strictest error-elimination algorithm, was used for CDR3 identification, clonotype clustering and error correction. Lower-bound total TCR beta diversity was estimated with a nonparametric unseen species model using Euler transformation. Clones were called with MiXCR by TCRdb after fastp trimmed the public reads at Q25, and only in-frame beta chains were retained. CDR3 protein sequences are deduplicated, and each keeps its most common genes and DNA. TCRdb, not the original authors, processed these V and J calls. Recorded for this sample are about 1.4 million distinct CDR3 sequences; approximately 60% of them occurred a single time. The ten largest clones represent more than 6% of the sample.

Measured from the cysteine to the phenylalanine, the CDR3 is 14 residues long. Just CDR3 DNA is preserved here, 42 bases in frame from base 1. V is pared back by 1 base and J by 8 bases, with 14 bases lying between the germline termini. Reading the germline V gene gives CDR1 MDHEN and CDR2 SYDVKM. The approximately 39 donors, aged about 6 to 95 years, were systemically healthy Caucasian individuals from Russia. Each donor gave ten milliliters of peripheral blood, drawn into EDTA-treated Vacutainer tubes. Ficoll-Paque density-gradient centrifugation was used to isolate PBMCs, with at least 7 million obtained per sample. Total RNA, at least 5 micrograms per sample, was extracted from PBMCs with Trizol reagent. For every donor, flow cytometry on a PBMC aliquot measured the percentage of naive CD45RAhigh/CD27high T cells. About this clonotype: It lacks a known antigen. Base qualities are not at hand, and no much larger clone is one base apart.

The sample was blood. The TCR originated in a man younger than 35 in good health. The rearrangement combines TRBV28 with TRBJ1-2; tentative D gene TRBD1, with 6 bases matching. The CDR3 protein: CASSLSRGFFGYTF. In nucleotide form, the sequence is TGTGCCAGCAGTTTATCAAGGGGGTTCTTCGGCTACACCTTC.